This T cell receptor (beta chain) was documented in a study of blood T cell repertoires in COVID-19. Study in general: Samples taken during acute and convalescent COVID-19 were collected in the United States, Italy and Spain. Sources were T cells, B-cell-depleted T cells, or PBMCs; the material itself was cDNA or gDNA.

Authors' data handling: Reference gene primer amplification yielded estimated nucleated cell counts. Here immunoSEQ multiplex PCR was the method, and the copy in TCRdb shows in-frame clones only, minus some. The DNA gave D and trimming, while V, J and clone size come from that table. This table holds hundreds of thousands of clones, roughly 90% found once. The germline CDR1 and CDR2 sequences are LNHDA and SQIVND (reference sequence). After removal of 5 bases from V and 1 base from J, the junction contained 5 bases not matched to a gene. This CDR3 is 16 amino acids long. The sequence was obtained from a woman aged 25 to 39 with active or convalescent COVID-19. The V and J genes are TRBV19 and TRBJ2-2; 9 bases are shared with TRBD1. The sequencing sample was made of peripheral blood. DNA of the CDR3: TGTGCCAGTAGTCCCTGGGACAGGGAGAACACCGGGGAGCTGTTTTTT. It codes for CASSPWDRENTGELFF.